The clone carrying this T cell receptor beta chain ranks as medium-sized. Its antigen remains unknown. Stated treatment: roughly nine-day PBMC culture with coronavirus spike peptide pools or control peptides (ViraFEST assay). Germline V gene sequence: CDR1 ENHRY, CDR2 SYGVKD. V was pared by 10 bases and J by 5 bases, with 17 bases between. CDR3 length: 13 amino acids. Scientists ran DNA taken from cultured CD4+ T cells through the Oncomine TCR Beta short-read assay for sequencing. TCRdb reprocessed the PCR reads with MiXCR, giving one entry per CDR3 protein. The data hold 11,000 to 15,000 distinct CDR3 sequences, with approximately 57% observed a single time. The entry originates in a study of vaccination and CD4 T cells after COVID-19.

The sequence was obtained from a human donor who had recovered from COVID-19. The chain uses TRBV10-3 and TRBJ1-1; D is undetermined. The sequencing sample was made of CD4+ T cells from blood, cultured in vitro. DNA for the CDR3: TGTGCCACCACCCTGACCCGGATGACTGAAGCTTTCTTT. Encoded protein: CATTLTRMTEAFF.